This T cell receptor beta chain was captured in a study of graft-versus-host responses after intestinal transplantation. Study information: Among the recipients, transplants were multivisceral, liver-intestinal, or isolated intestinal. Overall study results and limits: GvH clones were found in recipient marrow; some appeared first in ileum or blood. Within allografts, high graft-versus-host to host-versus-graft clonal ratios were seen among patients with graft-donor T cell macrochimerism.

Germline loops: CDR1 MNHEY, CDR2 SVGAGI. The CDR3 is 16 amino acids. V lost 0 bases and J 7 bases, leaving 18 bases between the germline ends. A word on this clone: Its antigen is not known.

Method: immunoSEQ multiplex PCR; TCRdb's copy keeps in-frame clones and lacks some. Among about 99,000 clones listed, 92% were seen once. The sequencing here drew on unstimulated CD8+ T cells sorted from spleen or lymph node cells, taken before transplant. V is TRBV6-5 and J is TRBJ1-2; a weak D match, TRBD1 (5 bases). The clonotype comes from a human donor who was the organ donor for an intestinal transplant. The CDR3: CASSYSARRGWIGYTF. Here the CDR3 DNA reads TGTGCCAGCAGTTACTCCGCCCGGCGGGGCTGGATTGGCTACACCTTC.